These T cell receptor beta chains were read from a single sample in a study of beta chain features in type 1 diabetes. Assay: immunoSEQ multiplex PCR; the TCRdb copy retains only in-frame clones and omits some. In the table there are roughly 730,000 clones, around 15% of which are singletons. Material: naive CD4+ T cells from blood. These receptors all stem from a man aged 18-30 years with type 1 diabetes. CDR3s include the opening cysteine and the closing phenylalanine or tryptophan. Fields, in order: clone size, V gene, D gene, J gene, CDR3 protein, CDR3 DNA. D genes are given only for firm matches. Clone size, where shown, is once, few, many, or a class for clones that have expanded.

.	TRBV6-6	.	TRBJ2-7	CAAQTGHQGSYEQYF	TGTGCCGCACAGACGGGACACCAAGGATCCTACGAGCAGTACTTC
.	TRBV30	.	TRBJ1-3	CAWSVSSGNTIYF	TGTGCCTGGAGTGTCAGCTCTGGAAACACCATATATTTT
once	TRBV6-5	TRBD1	TRBJ1-5	CASSSGQARQPQHF	TGTGCCAGCAGTTCCGGACAGGCAAGGCAGCCCCAGCATTTT
few	TRBV7-8	.	TRBJ2-3	CASSPGLTGDTQYF	TGTGCCAGCAGCCCAGGACTTACAGGGGATACGCAGTATTTT
few	TRBV29-1	.	TRBJ1-1	CSVAGSSKAFF	TGCAGCGTTGCGGGCTCGTCAAAAGCTTTCTTT
.	TRBV7-2	.	TRBJ1-1	CASSLGPGIEAFF	TGTGCCAGCAGCTTAGGCCCGGGGATCGAAGCTTTCTTT
few	TRBV4-2	.	TRBJ1-1	CASSQNDRTGNTEAFF	TGTGCCAGCAGCCAGAACGACCGGACGGGCAACACTGAAGCTTTCTTT
.	TRBV10-3	.	TRBJ1-2	CAISELDWGYTF	TGTGCCATCAGTGAGCTCGACTGGGGCTACACCTTC
.	TRBV5-4	.	TRBJ2-7	CASSLGRDEQYF	TGTGCCAGCAGCTTGGGACGGGACGAGCAGTACTTC
.	TRBV7-8	.	TRBJ2-3	CASSLENFGGTDTQYF	TGTGCCAGCAGCTTAGAAAATTTTGGTGGTACAGATACGCAGTATTTT
.	TRBV5-6	.	TRBJ2-7	CASGGLDRSLYEQYF	TGTGCCAGCGGAGGACTGGACCGGAGCCTCTACGAGCAGTACTTC
few	TRBV28	.	TRBJ1-1	CASSFWAAKAFF	TGTGCCAGCAGTTTTTGGGCAGCCAAAGCTTTCTTT
.	TRBV28	.	TRBJ1-5	CASGRTGASQPQHF	TGTGCCAGCGGCCGGACGGGGGCAAGCCAGCCCCAGCATTTT
few	TRBV18	.	TRBJ2-1	CASSQAGINEQFF	TGTGCCAGCTCACAAGCCGGGATCAATGAGCAGTTCTTC
.	TRBV10-3	.	TRBJ2-2	CAISDARGPNTGELFF	TGTGCCATCAGTGACGCCCGGGGTCCGAACACCGGGGAGCTGTTTTTT
.	TRBV6-1	TRBD2	TRBJ2-1	CASRGLAGGNEQFF	TGTGCCAGCAGGGGACTAGCGGGGGGTAATGAGCAGTTCTTC
.	TRBV27	.	TRBJ2-2	CASSRTGRESSGELFF	TGTGCCAGCAGTCGGACAGGGAGGGAATCGTCCGGGGAGCTGTTTTTT
.	TRBV29-1	.	TRBJ2-7	CSVGADDWSYEQYF	TGCAGCGTGGGCGCCGACGACTGGTCCTACGAGCAGTACTTC
few	TRBV6-5	.	TRBJ1-6	CASSPGRVNSPLHF	TGTGCCAGCAGCCCAGGCAGGGTAAATTCACCCCTCCACTTT
few	TRBV4-1	TRBD1	TRBJ1-2	CASSQDLGQVYGYTF	TGCGCCAGCAGCCAAGATCTGGGACAGGTCTATGGCTACACCTTC
few	TRBV30	.	TRBJ1-2	CAWIPGGGSEGYTF	TGTGCCTGGATTCCTGGGGGCGGTTCGGAAGGCTACACCTTC
.	TRBV30	.	TRBJ2-3	CAWSLSRGTDTQYF	TGTGCCTGGAGTCTCAGCAGGGGCACAGATACGCAGTATTTT
.	TRBV27	.	TRBJ1-5	CASSLESGLGQPQHF	TGTGCCAGCAGTTTAGAGTCAGGTCTAGGTCAGCCCCAGCATTTT
few	TRBV11-1	.	TRBJ2-1	CASSTNRNNEQFF	TGTGCCAGCAGCACTAACAGAAACAATGAGCAGTTCTTC
few	TRBV6-5	.	TRBJ2-3	CASSWGDTQYF	TGTGCCAGCAGCTGGGGAGATACGCAGTATTTT
.	TRBV15	.	TRBJ1-5	CATSSRSEEPQHF	TGTGCCACCAGCAGTCGGTCCGAGGAGCCCCAGCATTTT
.	TRBV20-1	.	TRBJ1-1	CSAIEDTEAFF	TGCAGTGCTATTGAGGACACTGAAGCTTTCTTT
few	TRBV7-9	.	TRBJ2-3	CASSLARDTQYF	TGTGCCAGCAGCTTAGCCCGAGATACGCAGTATTTT
few	TRBV5-1	TRBD1	TRBJ1-5	CASSYGTGDNQPQHF	TGCGCCAGCAGCTATGGGACAGGCGACAATCAGCCCCAGCATTTT
.	TRBV6-1	.	TRBJ2-3	CASSGPTQQGTDTQYF	TGTGCCAGCAGTGGACCAACCCAACAGGGAACAGATACGCAGTATTTT
.	TRBV29-1	TRBD1	TRBJ2-1	CSVANRVGQREGEQFF	TGCAGCGTTGCGAATAGGGTGGGACAGAGAGAAGGTGAGCAGTTCTTC
.	TRBV10-3	.	TRBJ1-2	CAISAGQAYGYTF	TGTGCCATCAGTGCGGGACAAGCCTATGGCTACACCTTC
few	TRBV6-1	.	TRBJ1-2	CASSEVKGYTF	TGTGCCAGCAGTGAAGTCAAAGGCTACACCTTC
few	TRBV7-9	TRBD1	TRBJ2-1	CASSPNFDRGRDEQFF	TGTGCCAGCAGCCCGAACTTCGACAGGGGAAGGGATGAGCAGTTCTTC
.	TRBV5-1	TRBD2	TRBJ2-5	CASSLGSGGSQETQYF	TGCGCCAGCAGCTTGGGGAGCGGGGGCTCCCAAGAGACCCAGTACTTC
few	TRBV2	TRBD2	TRBJ2-3	CASSAQTSGNTDTQYF	TGTGCCAGCAGTGCCCAGACTAGCGGAAACACAGATACGCAGTATTTT
few	TRBV7-9	TRBD1	TRBJ1-4	CASSLAGTGDINEKLFF	TGTGCCAGCAGCTTAGCCGGGACAGGAGATATTAATGAAAAACTGTTTTTT
few	TRBV5-4	.	TRBJ2-3	CASSLKGGPDTQYF	TGTGCCAGCAGCTTGAAGGGCGGCCCAGATACGCAGTATTTT
.	TRBV7-2	.	TRBJ1-2	CASSSIDRPYGYTF	TGTGCCAGCAGCTCGATTGACAGGCCCTATGGCTACACCTTC